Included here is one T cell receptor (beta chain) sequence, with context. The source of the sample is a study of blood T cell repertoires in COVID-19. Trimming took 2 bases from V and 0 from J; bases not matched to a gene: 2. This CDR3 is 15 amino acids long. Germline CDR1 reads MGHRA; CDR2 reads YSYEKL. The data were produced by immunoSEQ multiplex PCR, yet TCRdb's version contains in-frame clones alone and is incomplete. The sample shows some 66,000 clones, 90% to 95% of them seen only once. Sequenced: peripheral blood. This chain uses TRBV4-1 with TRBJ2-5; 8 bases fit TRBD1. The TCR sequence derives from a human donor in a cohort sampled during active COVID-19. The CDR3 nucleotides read TGCGCCAGCAGCCAACTGACAGGGGACCAAGAGACCCAGTACTTC. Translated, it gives CASSQLTGDQETQYF.